This T cell receptor (beta chain) appears in the sequencing data of a study of beta chain features in type 1 diabetes. This clone was counted between two and nine times. Investigators reverse transcribed all isolated RNA, so they sequenced expressed TCRB transcripts. The repertoire was sequenced with immunoSEQ multiplex PCR; TCRdb's copy has only in-frame clones and lacks some. This table has 900,000 or so clones, about 17% appearing once. The V gene end was trimmed by 6 bases and the J gene end by 6 bases; junction bases not matched to a gene: 7. Germline V gene sequence: CDR1 SGHTA, CDR2 FQGNSA. The CDR3 has 13 residues.

This TCR derives from a woman aged 18-35 years in good health. The rearrangement joins TRBV7-2 to TRBJ2-7, with 8 bases matching TRBD1. Sequencing was done on a sample of naive CD4+ T cells from blood. The CDR3 reads CASSFGQGREQYF. Here the CDR3 DNA reads TGTGCCAGCAGTTTCGGACAGGGACGCGAGCAGTACTTC.